Presented here are 24 T cell receptor beta chains from one specimen sequenced in a study of blood T cell repertoires in COVID-19. The table came from immunoSEQ multiplex PCR; TCRdb's copy has only in-frame clones and leaves some out. Among 200,000 to 250,000 clones listed, about 90% were seen once. Input material: PBMCs or T cells enriched from blood (not recorded which). Source of these receptors: a woman in her twenties or thirties with acute COVID-19.

The chain couples TRBV7-2 to TRBJ1-1, with D unresolved. The germline V and J ends were trimmed by 1 base and 4 bases, with 13 bases remaining between them. The CDR3 totals 15 residues. CDR1 is SGHTA, CDR2 FQGNSA, per germline. CDR3 in DNA: TGTGCCAGCAGCTTAGGGGCCGGGAGGAGCACTGAAGCTTTCTTT. It is translated as CASSLGAGRSTEAFF.

The chain couples TRBV28 to TRBJ2-7, with 9 bases aligning to TRBD1. The CDR3 length is 13 residues. J was trimmed by 4 bases and V by 5 bases; bases with no gene match: 3. Germline CDR1 MDHEN, CDR2 SYDVKM. This CDR3 is CASSKDRGYEQYF. The CDR3 coding sequence is TGTGCCAGCAGTAAGGACAGGGGATACGAGCAGTACTTC. The full variable domain, completed using reference TRBV28 and TRBJ2-7, is DVKVTQSSRYLVKRTGEKVFLECVQDMDHENMFWYRQDPGLGLRLIYFSYDVKMKEKGDIPEGYSVSREKKERFSLILESASTNQTSMYLCASSKDRGYEQYFGPGTRLTVT.

This chain joins TRBV5-4 and TRBJ2-3; weak D call: TRBD1 (6 bases). The CDR3 has 14 amino acids. V was shortened by 4 bases and J by 1 base, with 10 bases between the two germline ends. Germline CDR1 and CDR2: SGHNT and YYREEE (reference sequence). The CDR3 nucleotides read TGTGCCAGCAGCGTACAGGGTCGCACAGATACGCAGTATTTT. It codes for CASSVQGRTDTQYF.

V usage is TRBV5-6 and J usage is TRBJ2-3; TRBD2 agrees at 11 bases. Germline V CDR1 and CDR2: SGHDT, YYEEEE. CDR3 length: 16 residues. V lost 2 bases to trimming and J lost 2 bases; unmatched junction nucleotides: 4. The CDR3 region is CASSLLAGVSTDTQYF. CDR3 sequence (DNA): TGTGCCAGCAGCTTACTAGCGGGGGTCTCCACAGATACGCAGTATTTT. Complete variable domain (other parts from reference TRBV5-6 and TRBJ2-3): DAGVTQSPTHLIKTRGQQVTLRCSPKSGHDTVSWYQQALGQGPQFIFQYYEEEERQRGNFPDRFSGHQFPNYSSELNVNALLLGDSALYLCASSLLAGVSTDTQYFGPGTRLTVL.

The chain couples TRBV7-9 to TRBJ2-1, with 7 bases aligning to TRBD2. The germline gives CDR1 SEHNR, CDR2 FQNEAQ (reference sequence). CDR3 length: 11 amino acids. With V trimmed by 6 bases and J by 10 bases, 3 bases remained unmatched. CDR3 protein: CASSSSGEQFF. The CDR3 coding sequence is TGTGCCAGCAGTTCTAGCGGAGAGCAGTTCTTC.

The rearrangement joins TRBV29-1 to TRBJ2-3; 13 bases are shared with TRBD2. The germline V gene has CDR1 SQVTM and CDR2 ANQGSEA. The J segment lost 7 bases and the V segment lost 8 bases, leaving 9 bases of the junction unmatched. CDR3 length equals 14 residues. The CDR3: CSPLLAGGLNTQYF. In nucleotides, the CDR3 is TGCAGCCCCCTACTAGCGGGGGGGCTAAATACGCAGTATTTT.

V gene TRBV29-1 combines with J gene TRBJ2-1; 8 positions agree with TRBD1. CDR3 length equals 12 residues. V was clipped by 8 bases and J by 8 bases; unmatched bases: 8. Germline V gene lookup returns CDR1 SQVTM and CDR2 ANQGSEA. The CDR3 here is CSTGQGGDEQFF. The DNA for the CDR3 is TGCAGCACCGGACAGGGTGGGGATGAGCAGTTCTTC.

This clone was picked up one time. V usage is TRBV7-2 and J usage is TRBJ1-2; 9 bases align to TRBD1. The CDR3 extends over 14 amino acids. V was clipped by 1 base and J by 8 bases; unmatched bases: 5. Per the germline V gene, CDR1 is SGHTA and CDR2 is FQGNSA. The CDR3 region is CASSLGTGVRGYTF. DNA for the CDR3: TGTGCCAGCAGCTTAGGGACAGGGGTCAGAGGCTACACCTTC. The complete variable domain, with remaining parts taken from reference TRBV7-2 and TRBJ1-2, reads GAGVSQSPSNKVTEKGKDVELRCDPISGHTALYWYRQSLGQGLEFLIYFQGNSAPDKSGLPSDRFSAERTGGSVSTLTIQRTQQEDSAVYLCASSLGTGVRGYTFGSGTRLTVV.

This clone has a handful of counts. The V call is TRBV30, the J call TRBJ1-4; D uncertain. This CDR3 has 14 residues. Germline CDR1 reads GTSNPN; CDR2 reads SVGIG (reference sequence). Trimming took off 4 bases at V and 0 bases at J, with 9 bases between the two ends. The DNA of the CDR3 is TGTGCCTGGAACGCGGGGACAACTAATGAAAAACTGTTTTTT. Its protein product is CAWNAGTTNEKLFF.

The rearrangement uses TRBV28 and TRBJ1-5, with 8 bases aligning to TRBD1. Germline V gene data show CDR1 as MDHEN and CDR2 as SYDVKM. The CDR3 is made up of 14 amino acids. After removal of 4 bases from V and 6 bases from J, the junction contained 5 bases not matched to a gene. The CDR3: CASSWGQVGQPQHF. The CDR3 region has the DNA TGTGCCAGCAGTTGGGGACAGGTGGGTCAGCCCCAGCATTTT.

The chain combines TRBV19 with TRBJ2-7, with D maybe TRBD2 (6 bases). Germline V lookup: CDR1 LNHDA, CDR2 SQIVND (reference sequence). This CDR3 contains 14 residues. Trimming removed 4 bases from V and 2 bases from J, with 12 bases in between. Written as DNA, the CDR3 is TGTGCCAGTAGTACCATCTGGGGGGCCTACGAGCAGTACTTC. Amino acids: CASSTIWGAYEQYF.

The rearrangement uses TRBV5-1 and TRBJ1-1, with D hard to call. This CDR3 has 16 amino acids. Trimming cost V 0 bases and J 0 bases, with 12 bases left between them. The V gene's germline CDR1 is SGHRS and CDR2 YFSETQ. The CDR3, as DNA: TGCGCCAGCAGCTTGGGAGCAGGTATCATGAACACTGAAGCTTTCTTT. Translation: CASSLGAGIMNTEAFF.

J is TRBJ2-7 and V is TRBV4-1, with TRBD1 matching 8 bases. After removal of 3 bases from V and 2 bases from J, the junction contained 3 bases not matched to a gene. The CDR3 runs to 14 residues. Germline assignment: CDR1 MGHRA and CDR2 YSYEKL. Here the CDR3 reads CASSHPDRAYEQYF. CDR3 sequence (DNA): TGCGCCAGCAGCCACCCGGACAGGGCCTACGAGCAGTACTTC.

The rearrangement links TRBV3-1 (or the pseudogene TRBV3-2) to TRBJ1-1, with TRBD1 identical over 7 bases. V lost 4 bases to trimming and J lost 4 bases; unmatched junction nucleotides: 6. CDR1 and CDR2 from the germline V gene are LGHDT and YNNKEL (reference sequence). The CDR3 is 14 residues long. The CDR3: CASSRLGGGTEAFF. The CDR3 DNA sequence: TGTGCCAGCAGCCGGTTAGGGGGCGGCACTGAAGCTTTCTTT.

This sequence joins TRBV19 and TRBJ2-4, with TRBD2 matching over 10 bases. V shed 3 bases, J shed 6 bases, and the junction held 8 bases outside the gene matches. Germline V CDR1 and CDR2: LNHDA, SQIVND (reference sequence). The CDR3 extends over 16 amino acids. The CDR3: CASSIPSGSVGNIQYF. Written as DNA, the CDR3 is TGTGCCAGTAGTATCCCTAGCGGGAGTGTTGGAAACATTCAGTACTTC.

This clone has only one observation. The identical CDR3 is also encoded by other nucleotide sequences in the sample. V and J are TRBV18 and TRBJ2-3; the D is unclear. Germline CDR1 and CDR2: KGHSH and LQKENI. Trimming pared 6 bases from V and 0 bases from J, leaving 7 bases between. This CDR3 spans 13 amino acids. The CDR3 bases are TGTGCCAGCTCCCCCCCTAGCACAGATACGCAGTATTTT. Translating it yields CASSPPSTDTQYF.

V usage is TRBV19 and J usage is TRBJ1-2, with TRBD1 matching 9 bases. The CDR3 is 17 residues long. Trimming cost V 3 bases and J 3 bases; bases outside gene matches: 11. Looked up from germline, CDR1 is LNHDA and CDR2 is SQIVND (reference sequence). CDR3 sequence: CASSIRPGTGTHYGYTF. CDR3 DNA: TGTGCCAGTAGTATCCGTCCCGGGACAGGGACCCACTATGGCTACACCTTC.

The chain links TRBV30 to TRBJ1-1, with unresolved D. The CDR3 contains 12 residues. Germline-derived CDR1 and CDR2 are GTSNPN and SVGIG (reference sequence). Trimming left V 3 bases short and J 1 base short, with 6 bases between. CDR3 region: CAWSPWNTEAFF. DNA for the CDR3: TGTGCCTGGAGCCCCTGGAACACTGAAGCTTTCTTT.

V and J are TRBV4-1 and TRBJ2-1; D may be TRBD1 (5 bases). Germline CDR1 and CDR2: MGHRA and YSYEKL. The V and J ends lost 0 bases and 15 bases respectively, with 12 bases between them. This CDR3 spans 12 amino acids. This CDR3 is CASSQENRRRFF. CDR3 in DNA: TGCGCCAGCAGCCAAGAAAACAGGCGCAGGTTCTTC.

This rearrangement joins TRBV7-6 to TRBJ1-5; possibly TRBD1 for D (6 bases). This CDR3 has 15 amino acids. CDR1 and CDR2 from the germline V gene are SGHVS and FNYEAQ. V was trimmed by 2 bases and J by 7 bases, leaving 15 bases between them. This CDR3 reads CASSLFPGVEQPQHF. CDR3 bases: TGTGCCAGCAGCTTATTCCCAGGGGTCGAGCAGCCCCAGCATTTT.

The chain recombines TRBV19 with TRBJ1-2; 9 bases are shared with TRBD1. CDR1 is LNHDA and CDR2 is SQIVND in the germline V gene (reference sequence). Losses at the gene ends were 7 bases for V and 3 bases for J; bases not matched to a gene: 12. The CDR3 is made up of 16 amino acids. For the CDR3, the DNA is TGTGCCAGTAAAACAGGGGGCGCGGACGGCTACTATGGCTACACCTTC. Translated: CASKTGGADGYYGYTF.

The gene calls are TRBV18 and TRBJ2-7; D unresolved. Germline assignment: CDR1 KGHSH and CDR2 LQKENI. V lost 2 bases and J 4 bases, leaving 18 bases between the germline ends. CDR3 length equals 16 residues. CDR3 sequence: CASSPSGSPFYYEQYF. CDR3 sequence (DNA): TGTGCCAGCTCACCATCCGGGTCCCCTTTCTATTACGAGCAGTACTTC.

J is TRBJ2-1 and V is TRBV7-2; 12 bases match TRBD2. Unmatched junction bases numbered 8, after V lost 5 bases and J lost 6 bases. Germline values: CDR1 SGHTA, CDR2 FQGNSA. The CDR3 spans 16 residues. CDR3 sequence: CASSERTSGTFNEQFF. The CDR3, as DNA: TGTGCCAGCAGCGAGAGGACTAGCGGGACCTTCAATGAGCAGTTCTTC.

The V and J genes are TRBV29-1 and TRBJ2-5; 12 nucleotides agree with TRBD1. The CDR3 length is 14 residues. Germline values: CDR1 SQVTM, CDR2 ANQGSEA. V shed 6 bases, J shed 4 bases, and the junction held 6 bases outside the gene matches. The chain's CDR3 is CSVPGTGGIETQYF. As DNA, the CDR3 is TGCAGCGTGCCCGGGACAGGGGGCATAGAGACCCAGTACTTC.